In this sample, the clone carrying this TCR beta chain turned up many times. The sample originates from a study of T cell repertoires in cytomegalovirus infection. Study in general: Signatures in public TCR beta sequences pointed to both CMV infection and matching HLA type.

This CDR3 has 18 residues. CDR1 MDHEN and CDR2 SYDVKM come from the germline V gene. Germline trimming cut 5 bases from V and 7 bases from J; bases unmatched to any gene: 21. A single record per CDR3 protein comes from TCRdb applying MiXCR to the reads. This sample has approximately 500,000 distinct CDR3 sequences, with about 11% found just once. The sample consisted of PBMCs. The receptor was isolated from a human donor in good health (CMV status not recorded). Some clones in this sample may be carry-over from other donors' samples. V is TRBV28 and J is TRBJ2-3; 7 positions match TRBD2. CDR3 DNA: TGTGCCAGCAGTCAACTGACAAGGACTAGTATGGTGCCGAATACGCAGTATTTT. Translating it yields CASSQLTRTSMVPNTQYF.